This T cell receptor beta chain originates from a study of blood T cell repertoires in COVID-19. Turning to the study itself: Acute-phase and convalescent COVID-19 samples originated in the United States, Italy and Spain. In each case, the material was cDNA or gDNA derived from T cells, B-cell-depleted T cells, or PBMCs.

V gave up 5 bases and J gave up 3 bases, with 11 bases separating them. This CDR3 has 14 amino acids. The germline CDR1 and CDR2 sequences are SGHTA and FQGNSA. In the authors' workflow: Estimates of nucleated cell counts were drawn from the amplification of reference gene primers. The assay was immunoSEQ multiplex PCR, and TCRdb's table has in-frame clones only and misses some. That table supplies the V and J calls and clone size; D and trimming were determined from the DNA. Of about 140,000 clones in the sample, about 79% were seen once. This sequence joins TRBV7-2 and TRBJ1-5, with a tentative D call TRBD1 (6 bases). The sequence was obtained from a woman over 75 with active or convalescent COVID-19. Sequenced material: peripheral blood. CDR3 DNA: TGTGCCAGCAGCCCTGACAGGCTCAATCAGCCCCAGCATTTT. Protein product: CASSPDRLNQPQHF.